Following are 21 T cell receptor beta chains from one sample sequenced in a study of breast tumors, draining lymph nodes, adjacent tissues. Axillary draining lymph nodes of breast cancer patients supplied the node samples. MiXCR was run by TCRdb on the multiplex PCR reads, yielding one entry per CDR3 protein. The table lists 200,000 to 250,000 distinct CDR3 sequences, around 32% of them singletons. Sequenced: axillary lymph node tissue. The source of these receptors is a female donor with breast cancer. Some clones in this sample may be carry-over from other donors' samples.

V usage is TRBV11-1 and J usage is TRBJ1-5; weak D call: TRBD1 (5 bases). Germline assignment: CDR1 SGHAT and CDR2 FQDESV (reference sequence). V was shortened by 3 bases and J by 2 bases, with 14 bases between the two germline ends. The length of the CDR3 is 16 residues. This CDR3 is CASSLGGPIGNQPQHF. The CDR3 DNA is TGTGCCAGCAGCTTGGGGGGACCCATTGGCAATCAGCCCCAGCATTTT.

The chain carries TRBV19 and TRBJ1-6; 11 bases match TRBD1. The ends lost 5 bases at V and 10 bases at J; junction bases unmatched: 10. This CDR3 contains 16 residues. The germline CDR1 and CDR2 sequences are LNHDA and SQIVND (reference sequence). Here the CDR3 reads CASSPTPGTGGSPLHF. In DNA form, the CDR3 reads TGTGCCAGTAGTCCCACCCCCGGGACAGGGGGATCACCCCTCCACTTT.

Notes on this clonotype: This could be a read error, since a much larger clone is one nucleotide away. The J gene is TRBJ2-5, the V gene TRBV9; D is ambiguous. The germline V gene encodes CDR1 SGDLS and CDR2 YYNGEE. This CDR3 contains 14 residues. The CDR3 DNA reads TGTGCCAGCAGCGCAGGACCGAACCAAGAGACCCATTCCTTC. As protein: CASSAGPNQETHSF. Filled out from reference TRBV9 and TRBJ2-5, the complete variable domain reads DSGVTQTPKHLITATGQRVTLRCSPRSGDLSVYWYQQSLDQGLQFLIQYYNGEERAKGNILERFSAQQFPDLHSELNLSSLELGDSALYFCASSAGPNQETHSFGPGTRLLVL.

This clonotype was counted at least ten times. The chain recombines TRBV28 with TRBJ1-3; 10 nucleotides align to TRBD1. V lost 5 bases and J lost 0; bases outside the gene matches: 7. The V gene's germline CDR1 is MDHEN and CDR2 SYDVKM. The CDR3 extends over 17 amino acids. The CDR3 coding sequence is TGTGCCAGCAGTCGCCCAGGGACAGGGGTCTCTGGAAACACCATATATTTT. Residues: CASSRPGTGVSGNTIYF.

This clonotype has more than one count but fewer than ten. A much larger clone is a single base away; this may be a read error. The chain couples TRBV4-1 to TRBJ2-1; 9 positions agree with TRBD2. This CDR3 comprises 16 residues. After removal of 4 bases from V and 6 bases from J, the junction contained 10 bases not matched to a gene. The germline V gene has CDR1 MGHRA and CDR2 YSYEKL. The CDR3 nucleotides are TGCGCCAGCAGCCTCCTCAGGGCTAGCGGGGTCAATGAGCAGTTCTTC. This sequence encodes CASSLLRASGVNEQFF.

This clonotype has more than one count but fewer than ten. The V gene is TRBV7-8, the J gene TRBJ2-7; 10 bases agree with TRBD1. V shed 5 bases and J 6 bases; nucleotides not matched to a gene: 4. This CDR3 is built from 13 residues. The germline CDR1 and CDR2 sequences are SGHVS and FQNEAQ. The CDR3 reads CASSRTGGFEQYF. The CDR3 coding sequence is TGTGCCAGCAGCCGGACAGGGGGTTTCGAGCAGTACTTC.

This clonotype was recorded many times. This chain joins TRBV12-3 or TRBV12-4 and TRBJ2-6; D is unresolved. The CDR3 length is 17 residues. The V and J ends lost 2 bases and 0 bases respectively, with 11 bases between them. CDR3 coding DNA: TGTGCCAGCAGTTTAAGGACCCCTGGCTCTGGGGCCAACGTCCTGACTTTC. This gives the protein CASSLRTPGSGANVLTF.

This clonotype was detected many times. The rearrangement links TRBV9 to TRBJ1-5; D gene uncertain. The length of the CDR3 is 13 residues. Germline V gives CDR1 SGDLS, CDR2 YYNGEE. V lost 0 bases and J lost 6, with 7 bases in between. CDR3 in amino acids: CASSVDSSQPQHF. CDR3 bases: TGTGCCAGCAGCGTAGATAGTAGTCAGCCCCAGCATTTT.

This clonotype was observed at least ten times. J is TRBJ2-7 and V is TRBV11-2; D remains unclear. There are 12 residues in the CDR3. From germline, CDR1 is SGHAT and CDR2 FQNNGV. V was trimmed by 6 bases and J by 5 bases, leaving 11 bases between them. The CDR3 nucleotides read TGTGCCAGCAGTTCTCTTAGGAACGAGCAGTACTTC. This gives the protein CASSSLRNEQYF.

This clonotype was counted many times. This chain joins TRBV2 and TRBJ2-1, with 9 positions matching TRBD1. This CDR3 has 13 amino acids. Germline V gives CDR1 SNHLY, CDR2 FYNNEI. V dropped 7 bases and J dropped 7; count of bases not matched to a gene: 5. In nucleotides, the CDR3 is TGTGCCAGCACCCGGGACAGGGAAAATGAGCAGTTCTTC. This gives the protein CASTRDRENEQFF.

The chain is built from TRBV12-3 or TRBV12-4 and TRBJ1-4; no reliable D call. Deletions cut 8 bases from V and 6 bases from J, with 10 bases between. CDR3 length: 12 residues. CDR3: CASGHRHEKLFF. In nucleotides, the CDR3 is TGTGCCAGCGGGCACCGACATGAAAAACTGTTTTTT.

This clonotype was seen repeatedly, ten times or more. This sequence joins TRBV20-1 and TRBJ2-3, with D possibly matching TRBD1 (5 bases). The ends were cut back, 3 bases at V and 2 bases at J, with 24 bases in the middle. CDR3 length equals 18 residues. CDR1 DFQATT and CDR2 SNEGSKA come from the germline V gene (reference sequence). The CDR3 DNA reads as TGCAGTGCTAGCGGAGCCGTGCGAAGACAGCTAAACACAGATACGCAGTATTTT. Its translation: CSASGAVRRQLNTDTQYF.

This clonotype was detected ten times or more. V gene TRBV5-8 combines with J gene TRBJ2-7, with 12 bases lining up with TRBD1. The CDR3 length is 13 residues. Trimming removed 8 bases from V and 5 bases from J; junction bases left unmatched: 5. Germline loops: CDR1 SGHTS, CDR2 YDEGEE. In DNA form, the CDR3 reads TGTGCCAGTGCGAGGGACAGGGGGCACGAGCAGTACTTC. Protein: CASARDRGHEQYF.

This clonotype was counted at least ten times. This chain connects TRBV7-8 to TRBJ2-3; no clear D gene. The V gene's germline CDR1 is SGHVS and CDR2 FQNEAQ. V lost 2 bases and J 2 bases, leaving 8 bases between the germline ends. The CDR3 totals 14 residues. The CDR3 DNA sequence: TGTGCCAGCAGCTTACGACACTTCACAGATACGCAGTATTTT. Amino acids: CASSLRHFTDTQYF.

This clonotype has ten or more counts. The rearrangement joins TRBV25-1 to TRBJ1-4, with D maybe TRBD1 (6 bases). Trimming stripped 0 bases from V and 3 bases from J, with 14 bases between. This CDR3 comprises 17 residues. From germline, CDR1 is MGHDK and CDR2 SYGVNS. Here the CDR3 reads CASSEYPDRQANEKLFF. CDR3 coding DNA: TGTGCCAGCAGTGAATATCCAGACAGGCAAGCTAATGAAAAACTGTTTTTT.

This chain joins TRBV19 and TRBJ2-5; TRBD1 aligns across 7 bases. From germline, CDR1 is LNHDA and CDR2 SQIVND (reference sequence). The CDR3 length is 14 residues. J was trimmed by 2 bases and V by 6 bases; bases with no gene match: 6. CDR3 coding DNA: TGTGCCAGTAGGACGGTGGGACAGCAAGAGACCCAGTACTTC. Translated: CASRTVGQQETQYF.

This clonotype was observed at least ten times. The chain is built from TRBV4-1 and TRBJ2-1; perhaps TRBD2 as D (6 bases). Germline CDR1 is MGHRA and CDR2 is YSYEKL. The CDR3 sequence is 15 residues long. Trimming took off 1 base at V and 1 base at J, with 8 bases between the two ends. CDR3: CASSQGGVSYNEQFF. As DNA, the CDR3 is TGCGCCAGCAGCCAAGGGGGGGTTTCCTACAATGAGCAGTTCTTC.

This clonotype was observed many times. The chain recombines TRBV24-1 with TRBJ2-7, with D perhaps matching TRBD1 (5 bases). The CDR3 is 12 amino acids. CDR1 is KGHDR and CDR2 is SFDVKD in the germline V gene. V was clipped by 1 base and J by 6 bases, with 6 bases between them. The CDR3 reads CATSDLRGEQYF. CDR3 nucleotide sequence: TGTGCCACCAGTGATTTAAGGGGCGAGCAGTACTTC.

The sample holds many counts of this clonotype. The chain uses TRBV13 and TRBJ2-7, with TRBD2 identical over 11 bases. Germline V gene lookup returns CDR1 PRHDT and CDR2 FYEKMQ (reference sequence). Trimming cost V 9 bases and J 1 base; bases outside gene matches: 8. The CDR3 has 15 residues. Here the CDR3 DNA reads TGTGCCAGATTGCCCGGGACTAGCGGATCCTACGAGCAGTACTTC. It is translated as CARLPGTSGSYEQYF.

Worth noting for this clonotype: A much larger clonotype is one base distant, so this may be a read error. This rearrangement joins TRBV6-1 to TRBJ2-7; unclear D gene. The CDR3 spans 12 residues. Trimming took 6 bases from V and 7 from J, leaving 13 bases between them. The V gene's germline CDR1 is MNHNS and CDR2 SASEGT. CDR3 DNA sequence: TGTGCCAGCAGGTGGCCAGCGCGGGAGCAGTACTTC. Amino acid sequence: CASRWPAREQYF.

This clonotype was found many times. The chain joins TRBV5-1 to TRBJ2-1, with 10 bases matching TRBD1. The CDR3 is 14 residues long. Germline CDR1 SGHRS, CDR2 YFSETQ. V was pared by 6 bases and J by 9 bases, with 9 bases of the junction left unmatched. The CDR3 is CASTRDRGYGEQFF. CDR3 nucleotides: TGCGCCAGCACCCGGGACAGGGGCTATGGTGAGCAGTTCTTC.